The sequence of this T cell receptor beta chain was determined in a study of post-analysis software for immune sequencing data. Study results and limitations: Strong co-clustering by F measure was evident for samples that had been prepared in the same batch. The study found significantly lower normalized Chao1 diversity in multiple sclerosis patients than in controls. Controls had lower frequencies than patients of four or five TRBV segments, which included TRBV5-6, TRBV5-1 and TRBV20-1.

Germline CDR1 and CDR2: SGHTA and FQGTGA. CDR3 size: 15 residues. The junction had 5 bases not matched to a gene; V was cut back by 5 bases and J by 3 bases. The library was made from cDNA and included unique molecular identifiers. TCRdb recomputed calls from the PCR reads with MiXCR, one row per CDR3 protein. The sample includes approximately 770,000 distinct CDR3 sequences, around 46% seen only once; the top ten take 4.9%. This clonotype was counted once. Antigen unknown. This receptor was identified in a girl under 18 with multiple sclerosis. This chain links TRBV7-3 with TRBJ2-1, with 9 bases lining up with TRBD1. The specimen sequenced was blood. For the CDR3, the DNA is TGTGCCAGCAGCACCGGACAGGGGCGCTACAATGAGCAGTTCTTC. This encodes CASSTGQGRYNEQFF.